This TCR beta chain was recovered during a study of blood T cell repertoires in COVID-19. Across the whole study: Samples of COVID-19 (acute and convalescent) were obtained from the United States, Italy and Spain. Sources were T cells, B-cell-depleted T cells, or PBMCs; the material itself was cDNA or gDNA.

The authors' processing: Estimation of nucleated cell counts relied on the amplification of reference gene primers. The data were produced by immunoSEQ multiplex PCR, yet TCRdb's version contains in-frame clones alone and is incomplete. Clone size and V and J calls were adopted from that table, with D and trimming inferred from the DNA. This sample carries about 270,000 clones, around 87% of them seen once, and the ten largest clones take 2% to 3%. V lost 5 bases and J 1 base, leaving 14 bases between the germline ends. CDR3 length: 15 amino acids. Germline CDR1 is LNHDA and CDR2 is SQIVND (reference sequence).

The TCR comes from a woman between 50 and 59 years old with acute or convalescent COVID-19. The sample comprised peripheral blood. The J gene is TRBJ1-1, the V gene TRBV19; D might be TRBD1 (6 bases). CDR3 bases: TGTGCCAGTAGTCTGGGGGGGGCCCCGAACACTGAAGCTTTCTTT. Residues: CASSLGGAPNTEAFF.